This TCR beta chain was recorded in a study of T cell repertoires in cytomegalovirus infection. Study-wide background: Public TCR beta signatures indicated both CMV infection and matching HLA type.

MiXCR, applied by TCRdb to the reads, yields one record per CDR3 protein. The sample yields about 900,000 distinct CDR3 sequences, 31% seen once. On this clonotype: Its antigen is unidentified.

The sequence was collected from a human donor in good health (CMV status not recorded). Some clones in this sample may be carry-over from other donors' samples. The sequencing used cultured CD8+ T cells from PBMCs, collected from culture after CMV antigen stimulation.

CDR3 region: CASSQSRAGEGEQYF. The CDR3, as DNA: TGCGCCAGCAGCCAAAGTAGGGCGGGGGAAGGCGAGCAGTACTTC. The genes are TRBV4-1 and TRBJ2-7; 7 bases are shared with TRBD2. V gave up 2 bases and J gave up 6 bases; unmatched junction bases: 10. The CDR3 is 15 amino acids. Per germline, CDR1 MGHRA and CDR2 YSYEKL.